The entry that follows covers one T cell receptor beta chain sequence. The CDR3 covers 13 residues. The germline V gene encodes CDR1 SGDLS and CDR2 YYNGEE. V was cut by 4 bases and J by 8 bases, with 13 bases left in between. The data are from a study of blood T cell repertoires in COVID-19. Clones were sequenced by immunoSEQ multiplex PCR, and TCRdb holds only the in-frame ones, with some missing. The sample records some 140,000 clones, more than 80% being singletons. The chain carries TRBV9 and TRBJ2-1; TRBD1 might be the D (5 bases). The sequencing input was peripheral blood. The receptor was isolated from a human donor in a cohort sampled during active COVID-19. The CDR3 region has the DNA TGTGCCAGCAGCACCCCAGGGATGGATGAGCAGTTCTTC. This encodes CASSTPGMDEQFF.